This TCR beta chain is drawn from a study of shared T cell receptors in the human thymus. Between the trimmed V and J ends, which lost 4 bases and 3 bases, there was a span of 15 bases. Germline V gene sequence: CDR1 SQVTM, CDR2 ANQGSEA. CDR3 length: 14 residues. The assay was immunoSEQ multiplex PCR, and TCRdb's table has in-frame clones only and misses some. There are about 540,000 clones in the sample; about 84% occur only once, and 0.013% lies in the top ten. Separately, the same data were catalogued under a study of human thymus T cells. That paper adds: The donors were infants in Finland with congenital heart defects, otherwise immunologically healthy. V and J gene usage appeared biased in thymic and blood repertoires.

The source material was thymocytes. J is TRBJ1-1 and V is TRBV29-1, with D possibly TRBD1 on 6 matching bases. The TCR was taken from a boy under three years old with a congenital heart defect. CDR3 in DNA: TGCAGCGTTGTGGGCAGGGGAACGGACACTGAAGCTTTCTTT. Residues: CSVVGRGTDTEAFF.